This TCR beta chain comes out of a study of T-cell memory formation after mild COVID-19. Study results and caveats: Pre-infection memory carried some responding clones, suggesting that cross-reactive memory joined.

Germline CDR1 is KGHSH and CDR2 is LQKENI. Trimming shortened V by 2 bases and J by 0 bases, and 4 bases separated the two germline ends. The CDR3 spans 13 residues. This clonotype was seen a few times. Its matching antigen is unknown. TCRdb called the 5' RACE reads again in MiXCR, with one record for every CDR3 protein. Of hundreds of thousands of distinct CDR3 sequences detected, about 17% appear once; the ten largest clones hold approximately 3.6%. Source material: PBMCs or a T cell subset sorted from them (not recorded which). The sequence was collected from a man aged 18-30 years who had mild COVID-19 (a few samples of this study predate the infection). Cell type and time point are not known. This rearrangement joins TRBV18 to TRBJ2-5; D is ambiguous. The CDR3 loop reads CASSPADQETQYF. The DNA of the CDR3 is TGTGCCAGCTCACCAGCGGACCAAGAGACCCAGTACTTC. Full variable domain (rest looked up from reference TRBV18 and TRBJ2-5): NAGVMQNPRHLVRRRGQEARLRCSPMKGHSHVYWYRQLPEEGLKFMVYLQKENIIDESGMPKERFSAEFPKEGPSILRIQQVVRGDSAAYFCASSPADQETQYFGPGTRLLVL.